These 6 T cell receptor beta chains came from one sample sequenced in a study of shared clonotypes between healthy human individuals. Only in-frame clones appear in the TCRdb table, and some are missing; sequencing was by immunoSEQ multiplex PCR. The top ten hold 0.9% to 1.3% of the sample, which has 2 million or so clones, about 95% seen once. CD45RO-negative cells were positively selected for CCR7, leaving out terminally differentiated effector memory CD45RA+ cells. Sequencing input: naive CD8+ T cells sorted from blood. The receptors derive from a man between 18 and 35 years old in good health.

The rearrangement links TRBV28 to TRBJ1-2; D gene ambiguous. This CDR3 is 12 amino acids long. CDR1 is MDHEN, CDR2 SYDVKM, per germline. V gave up 5 bases and J gave up 6 bases, with 10 bases separating them. CDR3 DNA: TGTGCCAGCAGTCCTCACGGTAATGGCTACACCTTC. Its translation: CASSPHGNGYTF.

The gene calls are TRBV27 and TRBJ2-1; D call uncertain. This CDR3 is built from 13 residues. From germline, CDR1 is MNHEY and CDR2 SMNVEV (reference sequence). With 3 bases removed from V and 11 bases from J, the gap between germline ends came to 14 bases. Written as DNA, the CDR3 is TGTGCCAGCAGTTTTTTTATGACTCACCAGCAGTTCTTC. It specifies CASSFFMTHQQFF.

This chain links TRBV15 with TRBJ1-1; possible D gene TRBD1, 6 bases. The CDR3 is 17 amino acids. V was shortened by 0 bases and J by 5 bases, with 19 bases between the two germline ends. The germline gives CDR1 LNHNV, CDR2 YYDKDF (reference sequence). The CDR3 reads CATSREYQGWGRTEAFF. The CDR3 DNA is TGTGCCACCAGCAGAGAATATCAGGGATGGGGGCGGACTGAAGCTTTCTTT.

This sequence joins TRBV4-1 and TRBJ1-6; D is unresolved. Germline V lookup: CDR1 MGHRA, CDR2 YSYEKL. The CDR3 has 14 amino acids. V was clipped by 4 bases and J by 9 bases, with 13 bases between them. CDR3 nucleotide sequence: TGCGCCAGCAGCCCAAATCGCGAGCGTTCACCCCTCCACTTT. Encoded protein: CASSPNRERSPLHF.

V and J are TRBV15 and TRBJ2-3; 8 positions match TRBD2. This CDR3 spans 14 amino acids. Trimming took 9 bases from V and 4 from J; bases not matched to a gene: 9. Germline lookup yields CDR1 LNHNV and CDR2 YYDKDF (reference sequence). CDR3 coding DNA: TGTGCCACGACGGGCGGGGGGCAGGCAGATACGCAGTATTTT. Its protein is CATTGGGQADTQYF.

Only one count was recorded for this clone. This chain joins TRBV6-1 and TRBJ2-7; D ambiguous. The CDR3 runs 13 residues. Trimming left V 3 bases short and J 0 bases short, with 6 bases between. CDR1 is MNHNS and CDR2 is SASEGT in the germline V gene. CDR3 protein: CASSDGFSYEQYF. The CDR3, as DNA: TGTGCCAGCAGTGACGGCTTCTCCTACGAGCAGTACTTC.